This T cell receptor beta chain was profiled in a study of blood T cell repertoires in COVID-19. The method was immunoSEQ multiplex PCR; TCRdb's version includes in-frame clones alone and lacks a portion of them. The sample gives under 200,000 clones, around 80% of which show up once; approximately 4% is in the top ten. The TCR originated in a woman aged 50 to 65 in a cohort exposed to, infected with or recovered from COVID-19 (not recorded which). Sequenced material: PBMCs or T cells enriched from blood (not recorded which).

The CDR3: CASSGSSGNKFF. CDR3 DNA: TGTGCCAGCAGCGGATCCAGCGGGAATAAGTTCTTC. The genes are TRBV7-3 and TRBJ2-1; 7 nucleotides match TRBD2. Germline loops: CDR1 SGHTA, CDR2 FQGTGA. V was clipped by 5 bases and J by 14 bases; unmatched bases: 9. The CDR3 runs 12 residues.